A selection of T cell receptor beta chains follows, all from one sample in a study of Ad26.COV2.S vaccination and SARS-CoV-2 variants. Using immunoSEQ multiplex PCR, the repertoire was profiled, and TCRdb retains in-frame clones only, with some absent. Found here are under 95,000 clones, roughly 85% of them singletons; the top ten hold about a sixth. The sequenced sample was peripheral blood, obtained after recovery from COVID-19. The receptors derive from a human donor who had recovered from COVID-19. Each CDR3 is given with its conserved first and last residue. The order of the fields is J gene, CDR3 length, V gene, D gene, clone size, CDR3 DNA, CDR3 protein. D genes are given only for firm matches. For some rows the clone size is stated as once, few or many, or as a class when expanded; others skip it.

j_call: TRBJ2-2; cdr3_length: 13; v_call: TRBV12-5; d_call: TRBD1; clone_size: -; cdr3_nt: TGTGCTAGTGGTGGCGGACAGGGAGGGGAGCTGTTTTTT; cdr3_aa: CASGGGQGGELFF
j_call: TRBJ1-1; cdr3_length: 16; v_call: TRBV9; d_call: -; clone_size: -; cdr3_nt: TGTGCCAGCAGCGTAGAAGGACAGCCGACTTACACTGAAGCTTTCTTT; cdr3_aa: CASSVEGQPTYTEAFF
j_call: TRBJ1-2; cdr3_length: 18; v_call: TRBV9; d_call: TRBD1; clone_size: -; cdr3_nt: TGTGCCAGCAGCACCACCCCTGGGGACAGGGGGCGCGGTTCTGGCTACACCTTC; cdr3_aa: CASSTTPGDRGRGSGYTF
j_call: TRBJ2-3; cdr3_length: 12; v_call: TRBV15; d_call: -; clone_size: -; cdr3_nt: TGTGCCACCAGCAGAGATAAGGATACGCAGTATTTT; cdr3_aa: CATSRDKDTQYF
j_call: TRBJ1-6; cdr3_length: 12; v_call: TRBV27; d_call: -; clone_size: -; cdr3_nt: TGTGCCAGCAGTCTATATAATTCACCCCTCCACTTT; cdr3_aa: CASSLYNSPLHF
j_call: TRBJ2-7; cdr3_length: 13; v_call: TRBV28; d_call: -; clone_size: -; cdr3_nt: TGTGCCAGCAGGGGAGGCGCCTCCTACGAGCAGTACTTC; cdr3_aa: CASRGGASYEQYF
j_call: TRBJ2-1; cdr3_length: 14; v_call: TRBV14; d_call: -; clone_size: once; cdr3_nt: TGTGCCAGCAGCCGATTAAGTACGGCGAATGAGCAGTTCTTC; cdr3_aa: CASSRLSTANEQFF
j_call: TRBJ1-3; cdr3_length: 15; v_call: TRBV7-9; d_call: TRBD1; clone_size: once; cdr3_nt: TGTGCCAGCAGCTCCGACAGGGTACCGGGAAACACCATATATTTT; cdr3_aa: CASSSDRVPGNTIYF
j_call: TRBJ2-3; cdr3_length: 14; v_call: TRBV10-2; d_call: TRBD2; clone_size: -; cdr3_nt: TGCGCCAGCAGTAGCGGGAGCCCCACAGATACGCAGTATTTT; cdr3_aa: CASSSGSPTDTQYF
j_call: TRBJ1-1; cdr3_length: 13; v_call: TRBV25-1; d_call: -; clone_size: -; cdr3_nt: TGTGCCAACCAAAGGACGGGAAACACTGAAGCTTTCTTT; cdr3_aa: CANQRTGNTEAFF
j_call: TRBJ1-1; cdr3_length: 13; v_call: TRBV10-3; d_call: -; clone_size: -; cdr3_nt: TGTGCCATCACCGGACAGAGGAACACTGAAGCTTTCTTT; cdr3_aa: CAITGQRNTEAFF
j_call: TRBJ1-6; cdr3_length: 11; v_call: TRBV19; d_call: -; clone_size: few; cdr3_nt: TGTGCCAGTAGGGGTAATTCACCCCTCCACTTT; cdr3_aa: CASRGNSPLHF
j_call: TRBJ2-1; cdr3_length: 16; v_call: TRBV7-9; d_call: TRBD2; clone_size: -; cdr3_nt: TGTGCCAGCAGCGAAACGACTAGCGGGAGAGGGGCTGAGCAGTTCTTC; cdr3_aa: CASSETTSGRGAEQFF
j_call: TRBJ2-1; cdr3_length: 18; v_call: TRBV6-6; d_call: -; clone_size: -; cdr3_nt: TGTGCCAGCAGTCGAGCAGGGAAATTCTCCGTACTGTACAATGAGCAGTTCTTC; cdr3_aa: CASSRAGKFSVLYNEQFF
j_call: TRBJ1-2; cdr3_length: 15; v_call: TRBV6-5; d_call: -; clone_size: -; cdr3_nt: TGTGCCAGCAGTCATTCAGACCCGGGGCGCTATGGCTACACCTTC; cdr3_aa: CASSHSDPGRYGYTF
j_call: TRBJ1-4; cdr3_length: 16; v_call: TRBV18; d_call: -; clone_size: -; cdr3_nt: TGTGCCAGCTCATCATACGTCGGACAGAAGAATGAAAAACTGTTTTTT; cdr3_aa: CASSSYVGQKNEKLFF
j_call: TRBJ2-5; cdr3_length: 15; v_call: TRBV2; d_call: TRBD1; clone_size: -; cdr3_nt: TGTGCCACCGGCCGGAGACAGGGGGCTTTAGAGACCCAGTACTTC; cdr3_aa: CATGRRQGALETQYF
j_call: TRBJ1-3; cdr3_length: 16; v_call: TRBV11-3; d_call: TRBD1; clone_size: -; cdr3_nt: TGTGCCAGCAGCTTCTTGACAGGGATCTCTGGAAACACCATATATTTT; cdr3_aa: CASSFLTGISGNTIYF
j_call: TRBJ2-1; cdr3_length: 19; v_call: TRBV16; d_call: TRBD2; clone_size: -; cdr3_nt: TGTGCCAGCAGCCAATTGTGGGGGTTGACTAGCGGGAAGAAGAATGAGCAGTTCTTC; cdr3_aa: CASSQLWGLTSGKKNEQFF
j_call: TRBJ2-7; cdr3_length: 11; v_call: TRBV28; d_call: -; clone_size: once; cdr3_nt: TGTGCCAGCAGTTTAAAGTACGAGCAGTACTTC; cdr3_aa: CASSLKYEQYF
j_call: TRBJ1-2; cdr3_length: 13; v_call: TRBV18; d_call: -; clone_size: -; cdr3_nt: TGTGCCAGCTCACGGGACCCTAACTATGGCTACACCTTC; cdr3_aa: CASSRDPNYGYTF
j_call: TRBJ1-1; cdr3_length: 15; v_call: TRBV6-5; d_call: -; clone_size: -; cdr3_nt: TGTGCCAGCAGTTACTCTACACAGGCAAACACTGAAGCTTTCTTT; cdr3_aa: CASSYSTQANTEAFF
j_call: TRBJ2-5; cdr3_length: 13; v_call: TRBV12-3/TRBV12-4; d_call: -; clone_size: -; cdr3_nt: TGTGCCAGCAGTACGAACAGGGTTGAGACCCAGTACTTC; cdr3_aa: CASSTNRVETQYF
j_call: TRBJ2-5; cdr3_length: 13; v_call: TRBV19; d_call: -; clone_size: -; cdr3_nt: TGTGCCAGTAGTGCTTATGGTCTTGAAACCCAGTACTTC; cdr3_aa: CASSAYGLETQYF
j_call: TRBJ1-2; cdr3_length: 17; v_call: TRBV6-2/TRBV6-3; d_call: TRBD1; clone_size: -; cdr3_nt: TGTGCCAGCAGCAACCCCGGCGCACAGGGGCGTAACTATGGCTACACCTTC; cdr3_aa: CASSNPGAQGRNYGYTF
j_call: TRBJ2-7; cdr3_length: 13; v_call: TRBV29-1; d_call: TRBD1; clone_size: -; cdr3_nt: TGCAGCGTTCCCTTACGGGACAGGGACGAGCAGTACTTC; cdr3_aa: CSVPLRDRDEQYF
j_call: TRBJ2-5; cdr3_length: 15; v_call: TRBV2; d_call: -; clone_size: -; cdr3_nt: TGTGCCAGCAGAGAACAGTCCCAACGCCAAGAGACCCAGTACTTC; cdr3_aa: CASREQSQRQETQYF
j_call: TRBJ2-1; cdr3_length: 13; v_call: TRBV12-3/TRBV12-4; d_call: -; clone_size: -; cdr3_nt: TGTGCCAGCAGTTTATTAGCCAACGATGAGCAGTTCTTC; cdr3_aa: CASSLLANDEQFF
j_call: TRBJ2-1; cdr3_length: 15; v_call: TRBV28; d_call: TRBD2; clone_size: -; cdr3_nt: TGTGCCAGCAGTTTCGGACTAGCAAGAGGAAATGAGCAGTTCTTC; cdr3_aa: CASSFGLARGNEQFF
j_call: TRBJ2-5; cdr3_length: 13; v_call: TRBV11-2; d_call: -; clone_size: -; cdr3_nt: TGTGCCGGCCGATCGCAGGGCCGAGAGACCCAGTACTTC; cdr3_aa: CAGRSQGRETQYF
j_call: TRBJ1-1; cdr3_length: 14; v_call: TRBV28; d_call: -; clone_size: -; cdr3_nt: TGTGCCAGCAGTTTATTGGCCGAAAATAATGAAGCTTTCTTT; cdr3_aa: CASSLLAENNEAFF
j_call: TRBJ2-1; cdr3_length: 14; v_call: TRBV6-5; d_call: TRBD2; clone_size: -; cdr3_nt: TGTGCCAGCAGTTCGGTAGCGGGAGAAAATGAGCAGTTCTTC; cdr3_aa: CASSSVAGENEQFF
j_call: TRBJ1-4; cdr3_length: 15; v_call: TRBV4-3; d_call: -; clone_size: few; cdr3_nt: TGCGCCAGCAGCCAAGGAATCGGGGTGTATGAAAAACTGTTTTTT; cdr3_aa: CASSQGIGVYEKLFF
j_call: TRBJ2-2; cdr3_length: 15; v_call: TRBV7-9; d_call: TRBD2; clone_size: -; cdr3_nt: TGTGCCAGCAGCCTAAGCGGGACCAACACCGGGGAGCTGTTTTTT; cdr3_aa: CASSLSGTNTGELFF
j_call: TRBJ1-5; cdr3_length: 14; v_call: TRBV5-3; d_call: -; clone_size: -; cdr3_nt: TGTGCCAGAAGCTTGGTGTCAGGGGAAACGCCCCAGCATTTT; cdr3_aa: CARSLVSGETPQHF
j_call: TRBJ2-7; cdr3_length: 14; v_call: TRBV5-4; d_call: TRBD1; clone_size: -; cdr3_nt: TGTGCCAGCAGCTTCGGACAGGGTGTTAGAGAGCAGTACTTC; cdr3_aa: CASSFGQGVREQYF
j_call: TRBJ2-1; cdr3_length: 15; v_call: TRBV25-1; d_call: TRBD2; clone_size: many; cdr3_nt: TGTGCCAGCAGTACCCCTAGCGGGAGGATCAATGAGCAGTTCTTC; cdr3_aa: CASSTPSGRINEQFF